The text below deals with one T cell receptor (beta chain). Its cognate antigen is unknown. Profiling relied on immunoSEQ multiplex PCR, and the TCRdb table lists in-frame clones only, not all of them. The sample lists about 2.3 million clones, 85% to 95% occurring once. The sample belongs to a study of shared clonotypes between healthy human individuals. Study conclusions and caveats: Non-shared clonotypes showed lower generation probabilities than clonotypes common to all four donors. Four donors shared approximately 5% of their naive CD4 clonotypes.

In the CD4+ fraction, cells were divided into CD45RA+ naive and CD45RA-negative memory subsets. V gave up 5 bases and J gave up 5 bases, with 18 bases separating them. Per germline, CDR1 SSHAT and CDR2 FNYEAQ (reference sequence). The CDR3 sequence is 16 residues long. The V and J genes are TRBV7-7 and TRBJ1-4; possibly TRBD1 for D (6 bases). The source is a young man in good health. Some clones in this sample may be carry-over from other donors' samples. Input material: naive CD4+ T cells from PBMCs. The subset denotes: CD45RA+ positively selected. CDR3 DNA: TGTGCCAGCAGCCCAGGCCCCCGGACAGAAAATGAAAAACTGTTTTTT. Protein sequence: CASSPGPRTENEKLFF. Full variable domain (outside the CDR3, taken from reference TRBV7-7 and TRBJ1-4): GAGVSQSPRYKVTKRGQDVTLRCDPISSHATLYWYQQALGQGPEFLTYFNYEAQPDKSGLPSDRFSAERPEGSISTLTIQRTEQRDSAMYRCASSPGPRTENEKLFFGSGTQLSVL.